One sample yielded the 12 T cell receptor beta chains listed below, sequenced in a study of CD8+CD57+ T cells in acquired aplastic anemia. By flow cytometry, patients selected for sequencing had shown an expansion of CD8+CD57+ cells. Genomic DNA acted as the template from which TCR beta VDJ combination and CDR3 sequence profiling were carried out. Each CDR3 protein gets one entry after TCRdb re-called the reads with MiXCR. This sample has some 200,000 distinct CDR3 sequences, with just under 50% found just once. The sample was sorted CD4+, CD8+, or CD8+CD57+ T cells (not recorded which) from PBMCs. The receptors stem from a human donor with aplastic anemia.

V and J are TRBV20-1 and TRBJ1-1; 7 bases agree with TRBD1. This CDR3 is 14 amino acids long. Germline CDR1 DFQATT, CDR2 SNEGSKA (reference sequence). V was pared by 4 bases and J by 3 bases, with 8 bases of the junction left unmatched. The DNA for the CDR3 is TGCAGTGCTAACCCAAACAGGGGTTACACTGAAGCTTTCTTT. It codes for CSANPNRGYTEAFF.

The chain has TRBV2 and TRBJ2-1; maybe TRBD1 (5 bases). The CDR3 spans 15 residues. The V end was cut by 4 bases, the J end by 5 bases, with 15 bases between. Germline-derived CDR1 and CDR2 are SNHLY and FYNNEI. CDR3 protein: CASSAGANVNNEQFF. CDR3 nucleotides: TGTGCCAGCAGTGCTGGGGCTAACGTGAACAATGAGCAGTTCTTC.

The J gene is TRBJ1-2, the V gene TRBV20-1; D not resolved. The CDR3 runs to 11 residues. Trimming pared 7 bases from V and 6 bases from J, leaving 12 bases between. CDR1 is DFQATT, CDR2 SNEGSKA, per germline (reference sequence). The CDR3 coding sequence is TGCAGTGGTGGACGCGGGGATGGCTACACCTTC. It yields the protein CSGGRGDGYTF.

A few counts support this clonotype. This chain connects TRBV30 to TRBJ2-1; 9 nucleotides match TRBD1. The germline V gene encodes CDR1 GTSNPN and CDR2 SVGIG (reference sequence). The V and J ends lost 0 bases and 8 bases, in that order; junction bases with no gene match: 2. There are 13 residues in the CDR3. The DNA of the CDR3 is TGTGCCTGGAGTGTACAGGGGGCCGATGAGCAGTTCTTC. This codes for CAWSVQGADEQFF.

Ten or more counts support this clonotype. The rearrangement uses TRBV2 and TRBJ2-5, with D hard to call. Looked up from germline, CDR1 is SNHLY and CDR2 is FYNNEI. The V gene lost 3 bases and the J gene lost 7 bases, with 6 bases spanning the gap. CDR3 length equals 11 residues. The CDR3 loop reads CASSDSPTQYF. In DNA form, the CDR3 reads TGTGCCAGCAGTGACTCCCCGACCCAGTACTTC.

The chain is built from TRBV6-1 and TRBJ1-2; 10 nucleotides match TRBD1. Germline V gene sequence: CDR1 MNHNS, CDR2 SASEGT. This CDR3 has 14 residues. With 10 bases clipped from V and 7 bases from J, the junction kept 12 bases outside the gene matches. The CDR3 here is CATEVTGGLGGYTF. The CDR3 DNA follows: TGTGCCACCGAAGTGACAGGGGGCCTAGGTGGCTACACCTTC.

The rearrangement joins TRBV15 to TRBJ2-1; D might be TRBD1 (6 bases). V lost 0 bases and J 6 bases, leaving 15 bases between the germline ends. Looked up from germline, CDR1 is LNHNV and CDR2 is YYDKDF (reference sequence). The CDR3 is 16 amino acids. The CDR3 DNA reads TGTGCCACCAGCAGAGATTCAGGGGACCACACCAATGAGCAGTTCTTC. Translated, it gives CATSRDSGDHTNEQFF.

The chain couples TRBV24-1 to TRBJ1-2; no clear D. The CDR3 consists of 16 residues. Germline V gene lookup returns CDR1 KGHDR and CDR2 SFDVKD. The V end was cut by 5 bases, the J end by 8 bases, with 23 bases between. The CDR3 spells CATSASTRMESRGYTF. The CDR3 DNA reads as TGTGCCACCAGTGCCAGTACTCGGATGGAGAGCCGAGGCTACACCTTC.

The CDR3 sequence: CASSLSQGTYGYTF. The CDR3 DNA is TGTGCCAGCAGCCTTTCACAGGGTACCTATGGCTACACCTTC. The genes are TRBV11-2 and TRBJ1-2, with D perhaps matching TRBD1 (6 bases). The CDR3 sequence is 14 residues long. Germline lookup yields CDR1 SGHAT and CDR2 FQNNGV. V lost 5 bases, J lost 4 bases, and 14 bases lay in between.

Worth noting for this clonotype: Because the CDR3 is missing its conserved closing phenylalanine or tryptophan, this is likely a read error. This chain links TRBV10-3 with TRBJ2-7, with D possibly matching TRBD2 (6 bases). V lost 10 bases to trimming and J lost 7 bases, with 23 bases between them. Germline V lookup: CDR1 ENHRY, CDR2 SYGVKD. The CDR3 is 14 amino acids. The CDR3 region has the DNA TGTGCCACCCGCCGAAGTAGCGGTGGTAATGAGCAGTACCTC. Translating gives CATRRSSGGNEQYL.

The genes are TRBV25-1 and TRBJ1-1; the match to TRBD1 covers 8 bases. Germline V CDR1 and CDR2: MGHDK, SYGVNS. The CDR3 spans 16 residues. With 4 bases clipped from V and 1 base from J, the junction kept 8 bases outside the gene matches. CDR3 DNA sequence: TGTGCCAGCAGTGCTCCCAATGACAGGGGGAACACTGAAGCTTTCTTT. This sequence encodes CASSAPNDRGNTEAFF.

This clonotype was seen a handful of times. This chain uses TRBV6-5 with TRBJ1-5; no firm D call. The CDR3 runs to 16 residues. From germline, CDR1 is MNHEY and CDR2 SVGAGI. V was trimmed by 2 bases and J by 4 bases, leaving 15 bases between them. CDR3 region: CASSYNGLGWNQPQHF. The CDR3 coding sequence is TGTGCCAGCAGTTACAATGGCCTGGGTTGGAATCAGCCCCAGCATTTT.